This T cell receptor beta chain was found in a study of shared clonotypes between healthy human individuals. Study-level findings and limits: When compared with the clonotypes that were shared by all four sorted-subset donors, the non-shared clonotypes turned out to have lower generation probabilities. Only a few donors were included, so the genetic and exposure-history diversity represented was limited.

Of note for this clone: Antigen specificity is unknown.

Repertoires were generated with immunoSEQ multiplex PCR, while TCRdb's copy carries only in-frame clones and drops some. The sample shows about 100,000 clones, roughly three quarters of them seen only once. Germline V gene data show CDR1 as MNHEY and CDR2 as SMNVEV (reference sequence). The CDR3 loop spans 13 amino acids. The V gene lost 4 bases and the J gene lost 2 bases, with 8 bases spanning the gap. This clonotype originated in a man under 40 in good health. This sequence joins TRBV27 and TRBJ2-5; D is unclear. The specimen was memory CD8+ T cells sorted from blood. Subset defined: CD45RO+ cells pooled with CCR7-negative TemRA cells. CDR3 sequence: CASSYVNQETQYF. The CDR3 region has the DNA TGTGCCAGCAGTTATGTTAATCAAGAGACCCAGTACTTC.